This T cell receptor beta chain was sequenced in a study of blood T cell repertoires in COVID-19. As for the study in general: Both acute and convalescent COVID-19 samples were obtained from the United States, Italy and Spain.

Under the authors' procedure: Researchers report that nucleated cell counts were estimated from reference gene primer amplification. The protocol was immunoSEQ multiplex PCR, while the TCRdb copy is restricted to in-frame clones and leaves out a portion. V, J and clone size are taken as reported in that table, and D and trimming were inferred from the DNA itself. The table records some 280,000 clones, roughly 85% of them present only once. This CDR3 has 14 amino acids. V was pared by 4 bases and J by 8 bases, with 15 bases between. Germline loops: CDR1 MNHEY, CDR2 SMNVEV (reference sequence). The TCR originated in a woman aged 25 to 39 with active or convalescent COVID-19. The chain has TRBV27 and TRBJ1-5, with a weak D call TRBD1 (6 bases). Sequences were obtained from peripheral blood. CDR3 nucleotide sequence: TGTGCCAGCAGTTCCAAGCCAGGGGTGGAGCCCCAGCATTTT. It specifies CASSSKPGVEPQHF.